The rows below give T cell receptor beta chains drawn from one sample of a study of T cell repertoires in cytomegalovirus infection. Using its own MiXCR run on the reads, TCRdb lists one record per CDR3 protein. This sample yields around 450,000 distinct CDR3 sequences, of which approximately 32% are seen a single time; about an eighth belongs to the top ten. Sequencing used PBMCs. The receptors were sampled from a human donor in good health (CMV status not recorded). Some clones in this sample may be carry-over from other donors' samples. Each CDR3 is given with its conserved first and last residue. Each record gives: clone size, V gene, D gene, J gene, CDR3 protein, CDR3 DNA. D genes are given only for firm matches. Size is omitted from some rows. Given values are once, few, many or a class for expanded clones.

abundance: .; v_gene: TRBV28; d_gene: TRBD2; j_gene: TRBJ2-7; CDR3aa: CASSYLTSGGDQDRNEQYF; CDR3nt: TGTGCCAGCAGTTACCTGACTAGCGGGGGCGACCAAGATAGAAACGAGCAGTACTTC
abundance: few; v_gene: TRBV7-9; d_gene: TRBD1; j_gene: TRBJ2-2; CDR3aa: CASSGRGQGRIGELFF; CDR3nt: TGTGCCAGCAGCGGCCGGGGACAGGGTCGGATCGGGGAGCTGTTTTTT
abundance: once; v_gene: TRBV6-2/TRBV6-3; d_gene: TRBD2; j_gene: TRBJ2-1; CDR3aa: CASSYYLGSGSSGTEQFF; CDR3nt: TGTGCCAGCAGTTACTATTTGGGTAGCGGGTCTTCGGGCACTGAGCAGTTCTTC
abundance: many; v_gene: TRBV7-6; d_gene: TRBD2; j_gene: TRBJ2-1; CDR3aa: CASSLSRGGSISYNEQFF; CDR3nt: TGTGCCAGCAGCTTATCGCGGGGGGGATCTATATCCTACAATGAGCAGTTCTTC
abundance: few; v_gene: TRBV12-5; d_gene: TRBD2; j_gene: TRBJ2-5; CDR3aa: CASGFVPSIAGGPRETQYF; CDR3nt: TGTGCTAGTGGTTTTGTCCCAAGTATAGCGGGGGGCCCCCGAGAGACCCAGTACTTC
abundance: .; v_gene: TRBV7-6; d_gene: .; j_gene: TRBJ2-1; CDR3aa: CASSRAGAWNEQFF; CDR3nt: TGTGCCAGCTCAAGGGCGGGGGCTTGGAATGAGCAGTTCTTC
abundance: .; v_gene: TRBV7-9; d_gene: .; j_gene: TRBJ1-2; CDR3aa: CASSLDLSGRYGYTF; CDR3nt: TGTGCCAGCAGCTTAGATCTATCCGGGCGCTATGGCTACACCTTC
abundance: many; v_gene: TRBV7-6; d_gene: TRBD2; j_gene: TRBJ2-5; CDR3aa: CASSLPEGLAGGETQYF; CDR3nt: TGTGCCAGCAGCTTACCCGAGGGACTAGCGGGGGGAGAGACCCAGTACTTC
abundance: .; v_gene: TRBV5-6; d_gene: .; j_gene: TRBJ2-2; CDR3aa: CASSLWPQGTGELFF; CDR3nt: TGTGCCAGCAGCTTGTGGCCTCAGGGCACCGGGGAGCTGTTTTTT
abundance: .; v_gene: TRBV4-2; d_gene: .; j_gene: TRBJ1-1; CDR3aa: CASSPNLGDMNTEAFF; CDR3nt: TGTGCCAGCAGCCCTAACCTAGGGGACATGAACACTGAAGCTTTCTTT
abundance: .; v_gene: TRBV6-5; d_gene: TRBD1; j_gene: TRBJ1-6; CDR3aa: CASSSISTGESPLHF; CDR3nt: TGTGCCAGCAGTTCCATCTCAACAGGGGAATCACCCCTCCACTTT
abundance: .; v_gene: TRBV11-2; d_gene: TRBD2; j_gene: TRBJ2-3; CDR3aa: CASSPGRGADTQYF; CDR3nt: TGTGCCAGCAGCCCCGGACGGGGGGCAGATACGCAGTATTTT
abundance: many; v_gene: TRBV7-6; d_gene: .; j_gene: TRBJ2-3; CDR3aa: CASSFAAGTEADTQYF; CDR3nt: TGTGCCAGCAGCTTTGCCGCGGGGACGGAAGCAGATACGCAGTATTTT
abundance: .; v_gene: TRBV12-3/TRBV12-4; d_gene: .; j_gene: TRBJ2-6; CDR3aa: CASSTAGANVLTF; CDR3nt: TGTGCCAGCAGTACTGCGGGGGCCAACGTCCTGACTTTC
abundance: .; v_gene: TRBV5-5; d_gene: .; j_gene: TRBJ1-4; CDR3aa: CASSLDPTPNEKLFF; CDR3nt: TGTGCCAGCAGCTTGGATCCGACACCCAATGAAAAACTGTTTTTT
abundance: few; v_gene: TRBV5-4; d_gene: .; j_gene: TRBJ2-3; CDR3aa: CASSLGNGPSTDTQYF; CDR3nt: TGTGCCAGCAGCTTGGGTAACGGCCCTAGCACAGATACGCAGTATTTT
abundance: .; v_gene: TRBV19; d_gene: .; j_gene: TRBJ1-5; CDR3aa: CASIEGFNQPQHF; CDR3nt: TGTGCCAGTATCGAAGGGTTCAATCAGCCCCAGCATTTT
abundance: .; v_gene: TRBV7-3; d_gene: TRBD2; j_gene: TRBJ2-1; CDR3aa: CASSLMPTSGYNEQFF; CDR3nt: TGTGCCAGCAGCTTAATGCCGACTAGCGGGTACAATGAGCAGTTCTTC
abundance: .; v_gene: TRBV28; d_gene: TRBD2; j_gene: TRBJ2-5; CDR3aa: CASSSLAGFMGTQYF; CDR3nt: TGTGCCAGCAGTTCCCTAGCGGGTTTTATGGGGACCCAGTACTTC
abundance: many; v_gene: TRBV7-2; d_gene: .; j_gene: TRBJ2-7; CDR3aa: CASSLARDYEQYF; CDR3nt: TGTGCCAGCAGCTTAGCGCGGGACTACGAGCAGTACTTC
abundance: few; v_gene: TRBV6-1; d_gene: .; j_gene: TRBJ1-1; CDR3aa: CASIRGGTEAFF; CDR3nt: TGTGCCAGTATAAGGGGGGGCACTGAAGCTTTCTTT
abundance: few; v_gene: TRBV2; d_gene: .; j_gene: TRBJ1-3; CDR3aa: CASTQGSGNTIYF; CDR3nt: TGTGCCAGCACCCAGGGCTCTGGAAACACCATATATTTT
abundance: few; v_gene: TRBV20-1; d_gene: .; j_gene: TRBJ1-5; CDR3aa: CSVSDPNSNQPQHF; CDR3nt: TGCAGTGTCTCGGACCCAAATAGCAATCAGCCCCAGCATTTT
abundance: .; v_gene: TRBV4-3; d_gene: .; j_gene: TRBJ1-3; CDR3aa: CASSQDAGPGDTIYF; CDR3nt: TGCGCCAGCAGCCAAGATGCCGGCCCGGGGGACACCATATATTTT
abundance: many; v_gene: TRBV7-8; d_gene: .; j_gene: TRBJ2-5; CDR3aa: CASRSGVVQETQYF; CDR3nt: TGTGCCAGCAGATCAGGGGTTGTCCAAGAGACCCAGTACTTC
abundance: .; v_gene: TRBV7-2; d_gene: .; j_gene: TRBJ2-2; CDR3aa: CASRTPGVRHTGELFF; CDR3nt: TGTGCCAGCAGAACTCCGGGGGTTAGACACACCGGGGAGCTGTTTTTT
abundance: .; v_gene: TRBV2; d_gene: .; j_gene: TRBJ2-3; CDR3aa: CASSEAPGDTQYF; CDR3nt: TGTGCCAGCAGTGAAGCCCCCGGGGATACGCAGTATTTT
abundance: .; v_gene: TRBV27; d_gene: .; j_gene: TRBJ1-6; CDR3aa: CASSPRRQGLSPLHF; CDR3nt: TGTGCCAGCAGCCCACGGAGGCAGGGACTTTCACCCCTCCACTTT
abundance: .; v_gene: TRBV28; d_gene: .; j_gene: TRBJ1-1; CDR3aa: CASSQIEVGAFF; CDR3nt: TGTGCCAGCAGTCAGATCGAGGTGGGAGCTTTCTTT
abundance: few; v_gene: TRBV6-1; d_gene: .; j_gene: TRBJ1-1; CDR3aa: CASSPRRGRFNTEAFF; CDR3nt: TGTGCCAGCAGTCCCCGGAGGGGCAGATTTAACACTGAAGCTTTCTTT
abundance: .; v_gene: TRBV7-3; d_gene: TRBD2; j_gene: TRBJ2-5; CDR3aa: CASSLLFSNSGGLQETQYF; CDR3nt: TGTGCCAGCAGCTTACTATTCTCCAACAGCGGGGGCCTCCAAGAGACCCAGTACTTC
abundance: once; v_gene: TRBV7-6; d_gene: .; j_gene: TRBJ1-1; CDR3aa: CASSLWEGSTEALF; CDR3nt: TGTGCCAGCAGCTTATGGGAGGGGAGCACTGAAGCTTTATTT
abundance: .; v_gene: TRBV2; d_gene: .; j_gene: TRBJ2-7; CDR3aa: CASTRDKRSSYEQYF; CDR3nt: TGTGCCAGCACCCGGGACAAAAGGAGCTCCTACGAGCAGTACTTC
abundance: .; v_gene: TRBV2; d_gene: TRBD1; j_gene: TRBJ1-5; CDR3aa: CASRRDRVRQPQHF; CDR3nt: TGTGCCAGCAGGCGGGACAGGGTTCGTCAGCCCCAGCATTTT
abundance: few; v_gene: TRBV19; d_gene: TRBD1; j_gene: TRBJ1-6; CDR3aa: CASSMDRGDSPLHF; CDR3nt: TGTGCCAGTAGTATGGACAGGGGTGATTCACCCCTCCACTTT
abundance: .; v_gene: TRBV29-1; d_gene: .; j_gene: TRBJ1-1; CDR3aa: CSVEEDRIPNTEAFF; CDR3nt: TGCAGCGTTGAAGAAGACAGAATCCCAAACACTGAAGCTTTCTTT
abundance: many; v_gene: TRBV2; d_gene: TRBD1; j_gene: TRBJ2-1; CDR3aa: CASNLDRGPQQFF; CDR3nt: TGTGCCAGCAACTTGGACAGGGGCCCGCAGCAGTTCTTC
abundance: few; v_gene: TRBV28; d_gene: .; j_gene: TRBJ2-4; CDR3aa: CASSNRTFQRAKNIQYF; CDR3nt: TGTGCCAGCAGCAACCGCACCTTTCAGAGAGCCAAAAACATTCAGTACTTC
abundance: many; v_gene: TRBV7-2; d_gene: TRBD1; j_gene: TRBJ1-3; CDR3aa: CASSFNEPGTAGNTIYF; CDR3nt: TGTGCCAGCAGCTTTAATGAACCCGGGACAGCTGGAAACACCATATATTTT
abundance: .; v_gene: TRBV20-1; d_gene: TRBD1; j_gene: TRBJ2-7; CDR3aa: CSARETGGNEQYF; CDR3nt: TGCAGTGCTAGAGAGACAGGGGGGAACGAGCAGTACTTC
abundance: .; v_gene: TRBV10-2; d_gene: .; j_gene: TRBJ1-2; CDR3aa: CASTAEGIVADYGYTF; CDR3nt: TGCGCCAGCACCGCAGAAGGGATTGTTGCAGACTATGGCTACACCTTC
abundance: .; v_gene: TRBV6-2/TRBV6-3; d_gene: TRBD1; j_gene: TRBJ1-6; CDR3aa: CASSSKTGTRSPLHF; CDR3nt: TGTGCCAGCAGTTCGAAGACAGGGACTAGGTCACCCCTCCACTTT
abundance: .; v_gene: TRBV6-8; d_gene: .; j_gene: TRBJ2-1; CDR3aa: CASSYNGRNEQFF; CDR3nt: TGTGCCAGCAGTTACAATGGACGCAATGAGCAGTTCTTC
abundance: .; v_gene: TRBV7-6; d_gene: TRBD2; j_gene: TRBJ2-1; CDR3aa: CASSVSSGLAGGPRSNEQFF; CDR3nt: TGTGCCAGCAGCGTATCTTCGGGACTAGCGGGGGGGCCGCGATCGAATGAGCAGTTCTTC
abundance: .; v_gene: TRBV2; d_gene: .; j_gene: TRBJ2-7; CDR3aa: CASTVDGYEQYF; CDR3nt: TGTGCCAGCACAGTCGACGGTTACGAGCAGTACTTC
abundance: .; v_gene: TRBV11-1; d_gene: .; j_gene: TRBJ1-5; CDR3aa: CASSSGPEEPQHF; CDR3nt: TGTGCCAGCAGCTCCGGACCTGAGGAGCCCCAGCATTTT
abundance: .; v_gene: TRBV11-2; d_gene: TRBD1; j_gene: TRBJ1-1; CDR3aa: CASSLSLGTANTEAFF; CDR3nt: TGTGCCAGCAGCTTATCCCTTGGGACAGCTAACACTGAAGCTTTCTTT
abundance: .; v_gene: TRBV28; d_gene: .; j_gene: TRBJ2-1; CDR3aa: CASSSGAGVDEQFF; CDR3nt: TGTGCCAGCAGTTCCGGGGCCGGGGTCGATGAGCAGTTCTTC
abundance: few; v_gene: TRBV7-2; d_gene: .; j_gene: TRBJ2-5; CDR3aa: CASSERGSQETQYF; CDR3nt: TGTGCCAGCAGCGAACGGGGGAGCCAAGAGACCCAGTACTTC
abundance: few; v_gene: TRBV6-6; d_gene: TRBD1; j_gene: TRBJ2-2; CDR3aa: CASSYPGTGAGELFF; CDR3nt: TGTGCCAGCAGTTACCCCGGGACAGGGGCCGGGGAGCTGTTTTTT
abundance: .; v_gene: TRBV5-1; d_gene: .; j_gene: TRBJ1-2; CDR3aa: CASSSPQGVGGYGYTF; CDR3nt: TGCGCCAGCAGCTCGCCACAGGGAGTAGGAGGATATGGCTACACCTTC
abundance: .; v_gene: TRBV7-3; d_gene: TRBD1; j_gene: TRBJ1-2; CDR3aa: CACSLGQGSDYGYTF; CDR3nt: TGTGCCTGCAGCTTGGGACAGGGAAGTGACTATGGCTACACCTTC
abundance: many; v_gene: TRBV7-2; d_gene: .; j_gene: TRBJ2-3; CDR3aa: CASSLHWTEGGTDTQYF; CDR3nt: TGTGCCAGCAGCTTACATTGGACAGAGGGCGGTACAGATACGCAGTATTTT
abundance: once; v_gene: TRBV5-4; d_gene: .; j_gene: TRBJ2-5; CDR3aa: CASSLDSGLAETQYF; CDR3nt: TGTGCCAGCAGCTTGGATTCTGGGCTAGCGGAGACCCAGTACTTC
abundance: .; v_gene: TRBV2; d_gene: .; j_gene: TRBJ2-1; CDR3aa: CASSIPYTYNEQFF; CDR3nt: TGTGCCAGCAGTATTCCTTACACCTACAATGAGCAGTTCTTC